This is a list of T cell receptor beta chains from one sample in a study of immune characterization of retroperitoneal liposarcoma. A single record per CDR3 protein comes from TCRdb applying MiXCR to the PCR reads. The repertoire holds about 10,000 distinct CDR3 sequences, with 25% to 35% as singletons. The sample comprised tumor tissue. The receptor set was obtained from a male donor with retroperitoneal liposarcoma. CDR3s include the opening cysteine and the closing phenylalanine or tryptophan. Each record gives: D gene, CDR3 length, J gene, V gene, CDR3 protein. The D gene is left open where the match is weak.

TRBD2 | 17 | . | TRBV11-2 | CASSQGLAGGGAETQYF
TRBD2 | 14 | TRBJ2-1 | TRBV10-1 | CASSEEGLGNEQFF
TRBD1 | 16 | TRBJ2-1 | TRBV11-1 | CASSLAGTVSYNEQFF
. | 16 | TRBJ2-5 | TRBV6-6 | CASSYSKVGGGETQYF
. | 11 | TRBJ2-1 | TRBV12-3/TRBV12-4 | CASSLEYEQFF
. | 14 | TRBJ1-2 | TRBV25-1 | CASSELLREDGYTF
. | 14 | TRBJ2-3 | TRBV7-2 | CASSFGSGADTQYF
TRBD2 | 18 | TRBJ2-5 | TRBV4-3 | CASSQVFPPGLAGETQYF
TRBD2 | 15 | . | TRBV6-1 | CASSGLTSGNYEQYF
. | 16 | . | TRBV12-3/TRBV12-4 | CASSPDSPVGVYEQYF
. | 13 | . | TRBV6-6 | CASSYSLAGRQYF
TRBD1 | 20 | TRBJ2-6 | TRBV12-5 | CASGSPSRDRPNSGANVLTF
. | 14 | TRBJ2-3 | TRBV6-1 | CASSEALLGQSEYF
. | 12 | . | TRBV11-2 | CASSLNDYEQYF
TRBD2 | 16 | TRBJ2-3 | TRBV7-2 | CASSLVWRGGTDTQYF
. | 12 | TRBJ2-3 | TRBV7-2 | CASSLAGVTQYF
. | 16 | TRBJ2-1 | TRBV6-1 | CASSEEGPGSSYEQFF
. | 15 | TRBJ1-6 | TRBV6-1 | CASTTSQDVNSPLHF
TRBD2 | 18 | TRBJ2-1 | TRBV12-3/TRBV12-4 | CASSFLRGRLAGENEQFF
. | 14 | TRBJ2-5 | TRBV28 | CASRGGTETNEQYF
TRBD2 | 16 | . | TRBV10-3 | CATKPSSGRPGYEQYF
. | 12 | TRBJ1-1 | TRBV10-2 | CASDPGNTEAFF
. | 13 | TRBJ1-1 | TRBV12-3/TRBV12-4 | CASSLDPLGEAFF
. | 14 | TRBJ2-3 | TRBV12-3/TRBV12-4 | CASSLRFSTDTQYF
. | 18 | TRBJ2-7 | TRBV7-6 | CASSLNSGSGALSYEQYF
. | 19 | TRBJ2-1 | TRBV11-2 | CASSFLIRSSTPSSYEQFF
TRBD1 | 15 | TRBJ2-1 | TRBV7-2 | CASSLDTGGYNEQFF
TRBD1 | 15 | TRBJ2-1 | TRBV7-2 | CASSLAGTGIYEQFF
TRBD1 | 11 | TRBJ1-2 | TRBV7-9 | CASNRGGGYTF
. | 17 | TRBJ1-1 | TRBV25-1 | CASSEGDWEGLHTEAFF
TRBD1 | 13 | TRBJ2-1 | TRBV24-1 | CATSDFSGTGQFF
. | 16 | . | TRBV6-1 | CASSPFLGREGETQYF
. | 15 | TRBJ2-1 | TRBV7-2 | CASSHAAAVQETQFF
. | 13 | TRBJ1-2 | TRBV7-8 | CASSLAGADGYTF
. | 18 | TRBJ2-3 | TRBV7-2 | CASSRPRGAGENTDTQYF
. | 13 | TRBJ1-5 | TRBV7-2 | CASSFESNQPQHF
. | 14 | TRBJ1-2 | TRBV6-1 | CASSEAQGYYGYTF
TRBD1 | 16 | TRBJ2-7 | TRBV6-2/TRBV6-3 | CASSRGRGTGPHEQYF
TRBD1 | 17 | TRBJ1-2 | TRBV11-3 | CASSLDKGQGLTRGYTF
. | 13 | TRBJ2-5 | TRBV12-3/TRBV12-4 | CASSFLRSNEQYF
TRBD2 | 16 | TRBJ2-3 | TRBV6-1 | CASSEASGGATDTQYF
. | 14 | TRBJ1-2 | TRBV6-1 | CASSEGIGQYGYTF
. | 13 | TRBJ2-1 | TRBV6-1 | CASKRQSSYEQFF
. | 16 | TRBJ2-2 | TRBV6-1 | CASIPRGEPGTGELFF
. | 14 | TRBJ2-5 | TRBV7-6 | CASKLSIQGGEQYF
. | 13 | TRBJ2-1 | TRBV6-1 | CASSEREQETQFF
. | 15 | TRBJ1-1 | TRBV6-6 | CASSYGEGWNTEAFF
. | 16 | TRBJ2-5 | TRBV10-3 | CAISGGPGAYQETQYF
TRBD2 | 15 | . | TRBV6-4 | CASSESVAGLGEQYF
TRBD1 | 14 | . | TRBV24-1 | CATSDQDRAETQYF
. | 12 | TRBJ2-4 | TRBV7-8 | CASSLGDNEQYF
. | 14 | TRBJ2-5 | TRBV7-6 | CASSLVGGGNEQYF
TRBD2 | 16 | TRBJ2-3 | TRBV12-3/TRBV12-4 | CASSLDVGGSTDTQYF
. | 15 | TRBJ2-3 | TRBV25-1 | CASSEGRTYTDTQYF
. | 13 | . | TRBV7-6 | CASSLSGDYEQYF
. | 15 | TRBJ2-2 | TRBV10-1 | CASSGATLNTGELFF
TRBD2 | 17 | TRBJ2-1 | TRBV7-2 | CASSLYPSGRAANEQFF
TRBD1 | 16 | TRBJ2-6 | TRBV5-3 | CASSLGTGAGANVLTF
TRBD1 | 15 | TRBJ2-6 | TRBV12-3/TRBV12-4 | CASTSTGAGANVLTF